The 28 T cell receptor beta chains reported below all come from one sample, sequenced in a study of T cells after yellow fever vaccination. TCRdb re-called the 5' RACE reads with MiXCR, one entry per CDR3 protein. The sample holds roughly 500,000 distinct CDR3 sequences, 19% seen once. The sequences come from PBMCs, collected 15 days after the yellow fever booster vaccination. The receptors come from a man aged 25-45 years who received the YFV17D yellow fever vaccine.

Only a few counts were recorded for this clonotype. The V call is TRBV4-3, the J call TRBJ2-1, with D possibly called TRBD1 or TRBD2 (6 bases each). V lost 0 bases, J lost 11 bases, and 14 bases lay in between. Per the germline V gene, CDR1 is LGHNA and CDR2 is YSLEER. CDR3 length: 14 residues. CDR3 DNA: TGCGCCAGCAGCCAAGATGGGGGGCTAGCCAAGCAGTTCTTC. Protein product: CASSQDGGLAKQFF.

This clonotype was seen only a few times. This chain uses TRBV5-1 with TRBJ2-7; 9 bases line up with TRBD2. The germline gives CDR1 SGHRS, CDR2 YFSETQ. V lost 0 bases, J lost 9 bases, and 10 bases stayed unmatched. The CDR3 loop spans 15 amino acids. CDR3 protein: CASSLESREGVRQYF. Here the CDR3 DNA reads TGCGCCAGCAGCTTGGAGTCGCGGGAGGGAGTTCGGCAGTACTTC.

Points on this clonotype: One end of the junction is discordant with germline, which a read error may explain. This chain joins TRBV7-7 and TRBJ2-7; 13 nucleotides match TRBD2. This CDR3 is built from 17 residues. In germline, CDR1 is SSHAT, CDR2 FNYEAQ (reference sequence). CDR3 coding DNA: TGTGCTAGCAGCTTAAACGGCGGGACTAGCGGGACTCACGAGCAGTACTTC. It codes for CASSLNGGTSGTHEQYF.

Only one count was recorded for this clonotype. The J gene is TRBJ1-1, the V gene TRBV15, with 7 bases fitting TRBD1. Germline V gene lookup returns CDR1 LNHNV and CDR2 YYDKDF (reference sequence). The V segment lost 5 bases and the J segment 5 bases; nucleotides outside the gene matches: 2. The CDR3 covers 12 residues. The CDR3 protein is CATSGQVTEAFF. CDR3 sequence (DNA): TGTGCCACCAGCGGACAGGTTACTGAAGCTTTCTTT.

This clonotype has more than one count but fewer than ten. The gene calls are TRBV20-1 and TRBJ2-7; 10 bases are shared with TRBD2. The CDR3 spans 16 residues. Germline lookup yields CDR1 DFQATT and CDR2 SNEGSKA (reference sequence). J lost 4 bases, V lost 4 bases, and 13 bases had no gene match. CDR3 DNA sequence: TGCAGTGCTAACGCGGCGGCTAGCGGGAGCTCTTACGAGCAGTACTTC. It encodes CSANAAASGSSYEQYF.

The chain joins TRBV2 to TRBJ2-5; TRBD2 matches at 14 bases. Trimming took 7 bases from V and 1 from J; bases not matched to a gene: 2. CDR1 and CDR2 from the germline V gene are SNHLY and FYNNEI. The CDR3 spans 15 residues. CDR3 protein: CASTGLAGGQETQYF. The CDR3 nucleotides are TGTGCCAGCACCGGACTAGCGGGAGGCCAAGAGACCCAGTACTTC.

J is TRBJ2-7 and V is TRBV10-3, with a tentative D call TRBD2 (6 bases). V dropped 0 bases and J dropped 2 bases, with 23 bases sitting between them. CDR1 ENHRY and CDR2 SYGVKD come from the germline V gene. This CDR3 spans 19 amino acids. CDR3: CAISESKSRAGGSTYEQYF. CDR3 sequence (DNA): TGTGCCATCAGTGAGTCGAAGTCACGGGCTGGGGGGTCCACCTACGAGCAGTACTTC.

The chain employs TRBV5-5 and TRBJ2-1, with D perhaps TRBD1 (6 bases). Germline V CDR1 and CDR2: SGHKS, YYEKEE (reference sequence). This CDR3 has 13 amino acids. The CDR3 loop is CLVQGESYNEQFF. The CDR3 region has the DNA TGTCTTGTACAGGGTGAGTCCTACAATGAGCAGTTCTTC.

The chain is built from TRBV27 and TRBJ2-3; D unclear. Trimming pared 3 bases from V and 2 bases from J, leaving 9 bases between. The CDR3 length is 14 residues. Per germline, CDR1 MNHEY and CDR2 SMNVEV (reference sequence). Here the CDR3 reads CASSLFQSTDTQYF. The DNA for the CDR3 is TGTGCCAGCAGTTTGTTCCAGTCCACAGATACGCAGTATTTT.

The V and J genes are TRBV6-2 or TRBV6-3 and TRBJ2-1, with D maybe TRBD1 (6 bases). The germline gives CDR1 MNHEY, CDR2 SVGEGT. The CDR3 has 14 residues. Deletions cut 8 bases from V and 0 bases from J, with 11 bases between. The chain's CDR3 is CASEGQSSYNEQFF. DNA of the CDR3: TGTGCCAGCGAGGGACAAAGCTCCTACAATGAGCAGTTCTTC.

This clonotype was observed a handful of times. The rearrangement links TRBV5-1 to TRBJ2-3, with 11 bases aligning to TRBD2. J gave up 4 bases and V 4 bases, and 11 bases lay outside the gene matches. Germline CDR1 SGHRS, CDR2 YFSETQ. This CDR3 spans 17 amino acids. CDR3 loop: CASSPLTSGSSPDTQYF. DNA for the CDR3: TGCGCCAGCAGCCCTCTCACTAGCGGGAGTTCGCCAGATACGCAGTATTTT.

This clonotype has a handful of counts. The rearrangement links TRBV10-3 to TRBJ2-5, with TRBD1 as a possible D gene (5 bases). Germline V lookup: CDR1 ENHRY, CDR2 SYGVKD. This CDR3 is 13 amino acids long. V shed 8 bases and J shed 1 base, with 11 bases lying between them. Here the CDR3 DNA reads TGTGCCATCGGCCAGGGCCTCCAAGAGACCCAGTACTTC. As protein: CAIGQGLQETQYF.

The CDR3 protein is CSVEEGQGSEQYF. The CDR3, as DNA: TGCAGCGTTGAAGAGGGACAGGGTTCCGAGCAGTACTTC. The chain uses TRBV29-1 and TRBJ2-7, with 9 bases fitting TRBD1. Losses at the gene ends were 0 bases for V and 6 bases for J; bases not matched to a gene: 3. Germline-derived CDR1 and CDR2 are SQVTM and ANQGSEA. There are 13 residues in the CDR3.

The chain has TRBV6-5 and TRBJ2-5, with a weak D call TRBD2 (6 bases). V gave up 4 bases and J gave up 5 bases, with 23 bases separating them. CDR3 length: 17 amino acids. Germline V gives CDR1 MNHEY, CDR2 SVGAGI. CDR3: CASSLGGGAGRGETQYF. In nucleotides, the CDR3 is TGTGCCAGCAGTTTGGGGGGTGGTGCGGGCCGCGGGGAGACCCAGTACTTC.

V usage is TRBV7-2 and J usage is TRBJ1-2; 7 nucleotides match TRBD1. The CDR3 runs to 13 residues. Losses at the gene ends were 1 base for V and 13 bases for J; bases not matched to a gene: 9. Germline CDR1 reads SGHTA; CDR2 reads FQGNSA. CDR3 protein: CASSLGNTGDLTF. The CDR3 region has the DNA TGTGCCAGCAGCTTAGGAAACACAGGGGACCTCACCTTC.

This rearrangement joins TRBV2 to TRBJ2-1, with D unresolved. Germline-derived CDR1 and CDR2 are SNHLY and FYNNEI. This CDR3 is built from 16 residues. V lost 10 bases and J 5 bases, leaving 24 bases between the germline ends. CDR3 in amino acids: CATTIRKFYFDNEQFF. The CDR3 DNA reads TGTGCCACCACCATAAGGAAGTTTTATTTTGACAATGAGCAGTTCTTC. Full variable domain (missing parts from reference TRBV2 and TRBJ2-1): EPEVTQTPSHQVTQMGQEVILRCVPISNHLYFYWYRQILGQKVEFLVSFYNNEISEKSEIFDDQFSVERPDGSNFTLKIRSTKLEDSAMYFCATTIRKFYFDNEQFFGPGTRLTVL.

This clonotype was picked up a small number of times. The CDR3 nucleotides are TGTGCCAGCAGTTACCCAGAGCACTTGTACCAAGAGACCCAGTACTTC. It is translated as CASSYPEHLYQETQYF. The chain links TRBV6-5 to TRBJ2-5, with D hard to call. Germline values: CDR1 MNHEY, CDR2 SVGAGI. V lost 2 bases, J lost 0 bases, and 13 bases lay in between. This CDR3 has 16 amino acids.

The table lists this clonotype with a few counts. V usage is TRBV9 and J usage is TRBJ2-3, with TRBD2 identical over 7 bases. The CDR3 covers 16 residues. With 3 bases clipped from V and 0 bases from J, the junction kept 7 bases outside the gene matches. Per the germline V gene, CDR1 is SGDLS and CDR2 is YYNGEE. CDR3: CASSASASGSTDTQYF. In nucleotides, the CDR3 is TGTGCCAGCAGCGCCTCGGCTAGCGGTAGCACAGATACGCAGTATTTT.

The J gene is TRBJ2-1, the V gene TRBV20-1; 14 bases match TRBD2. The germline gives CDR1 DFQATT, CDR2 SNEGSKA (reference sequence). J lost 8 bases, V lost 3 bases, and 12 bases had no gene match. This CDR3 contains 17 residues. CDR3 residues: CSARGLAGVGTWYEQFF. CDR3 nucleotides: TGCAGTGCTAGGGGACTAGCGGGAGTGGGGACTTGGTATGAGCAGTTCTTC.

The chain is built from TRBV29-1 and TRBJ1-5; no definite D call. CDR3 length: 13 residues. The germline V gene encodes CDR1 SQVTM and CDR2 ANQGSEA. V was shortened by 6 bases and J by 4 bases, with 13 bases between the two germline ends. The CDR3: CSVRVSSNQPQHF. The DNA for the CDR3 is TGCAGCGTCCGGGTCAGTAGTAATCAGCCCCAGCATTTT.

Here the CDR3 reads CASSPLAYTGELFF. CDR3 nucleotides: TGTGCCAGCTCACCACTCGCATACACCGGGGAGCTGTTTTTT. The rearrangement links TRBV18 to TRBJ2-2; D not resolved. Germline CDR1 reads KGHSH; CDR2 reads LQKENI. V dropped 1 base and J dropped 3 bases, with 6 bases sitting between them. This CDR3 is built from 14 residues.

This sequence joins TRBV7-2 and TRBJ2-1; the match to TRBD2 covers 14 bases. The CDR3 runs 15 residues. CDR1 is SGHTA, CDR2 FQGNSA, per germline. The V segment lost 3 bases and the J segment 9 bases; nucleotides outside the gene matches: 4. CDR3 protein: CASSFGTSGSREQFF. The CDR3 region has the DNA TGTGCCAGCAGCTTTGGGACTAGCGGGAGTCGTGAGCAGTTCTTC.

V usage is TRBV30 and J usage is TRBJ2-2; D is tentatively TRBD1 or TRBD2 (6 bases each). Germline V gives CDR1 GTSNPN, CDR2 SVGIG (reference sequence). This CDR3 spans 14 amino acids. The V end was cut by 5 bases, the J end by 4 bases, with 14 bases between. The CDR3 nucleotides are TGTGCCTGGGGAGGGGGTTATCCCACCGGGGAGCTGTTTTTT. Translating it yields CAWGGGYPTGELFF.

This clonotype came up a few times. This chain links TRBV19 with TRBJ2-1; D is undetermined. V was trimmed by 3 bases and J by 6 bases, leaving 3 bases between them. The germline V gene encodes CDR1 LNHDA and CDR2 SQIVND (reference sequence). The CDR3 totals 11 residues. The CDR3 loop is CASSISNEQFF. DNA of the CDR3: TGTGCCAGTAGTATTAGCAATGAGCAGTTCTTC.

This sequence joins TRBV3-1 and TRBJ2-3; maybe TRBD1 (6 bases). CDR1 and CDR2 from the germline V gene are LGHDT and YNNKEL (reference sequence). The germline V and J ends were trimmed by 4 bases and 0 bases, with 17 bases remaining between them. CDR3 size: 17 residues. DNA of the CDR3: TGTGCCAGCAGCCGGATCCAGGGGTCTTTTAGCACAGATACGCAGTATTTT. This codes for CASSRIQGSFSTDTQYF.

This clonotype was observed a few times. This chain uses TRBV7-3 with TRBJ1-1; a weak D match, TRBD1 (5 bases). This CDR3 is 17 amino acids long. Germline V gene data show CDR1 as SGHTA and CDR2 as FQGTGA. Trimming removed 5 bases from V and 0 bases from J, with 19 bases in between. This CDR3 is CASSQGHLGNMNTEAFF. The CDR3 DNA reads TGTGCCAGCAGCCAAGGACACCTCGGAAACATGAACACTGAAGCTTTCTTT.

The V call is TRBV2, the J call TRBJ2-1, with 7 bases fitting TRBD2. CDR1 and CDR2 from the germline V gene are SNHLY and FYNNEI. CDR3 size: 13 residues. V gave up 8 bases and J gave up 0 bases; unmatched junction bases: 1. CDR3 region: CASERDSYNEQFF. Written as DNA, the CDR3 is TGTGCCAGCGAGCGGGACTCCTACAATGAGCAGTTCTTC.

This clonotype was recorded at least ten times. The V gene is TRBV7-3, the J gene TRBJ2-1; TRBD2 matches at 9 bases. Germline V gene lookup returns CDR1 SGHTA and CDR2 FQGTGA. This CDR3 contains 15 residues. V shed 5 bases, J shed 4 bases, and the junction held 6 bases outside the gene matches. The CDR3 sequence: CASSRSGSQYNEQFF. The CDR3 DNA is TGTGCCAGCAGCCGTAGCGGGAGCCAGTACAATGAGCAGTTCTTC.